These 20 T cell receptor beta chains came from one sample sequenced in a study of shared clonotypes between healthy human individuals. Clones were sequenced by immunoSEQ multiplex PCR, and TCRdb holds only the in-frame ones, with some missing. The repertoire holds about 640,000 clones, less than 80% seen once, with about 1.8% in the top ten. Sequenced input: memory CD4+ T cells sorted from blood. As to subset: CD45RA-negative fraction. Receptor source: a woman in her 30s in good health.

The chain couples TRBV28 to TRBJ2-3; D call uncertain. CDR3 length: 12 residues. V was trimmed by 6 bases and J by 2 bases, leaving 6 bases between them. Germline CDR1 MDHEN, CDR2 SYDVKM. CDR3 nucleotide sequence: TGTGCCAGCAGCTTCCTCACAGATACGCAGTATTTT. This codes for CASSFLTDTQYF.

This clone occurred once. The chain carries TRBV7-6 and TRBJ2-7; D not resolved. In germline, CDR1 is SGHVS, CDR2 FNYEAQ. The V end lost 0 bases, the J end lost 1 base, and 4 bases lay between the germline ends. The CDR3 runs to 13 residues. DNA for the CDR3: TGTGCCAGCAGCTTAGCGGCATCCTACGAGCAGTACTTC. Its translation is CASSLAASYEQYF. The full variable domain, its missing parts supplied by reference TRBV7-6 and TRBJ2-7, is GAGVSQSPRYKVTKRGQDVALRCDPISGHVSLYWYRQALGQGPEFLTYFNYEAQQDKSGLPNDRFSAERPEGSISTLTIQRTEQRDSAMYRCASSLAASYEQYFGPGTRLTVT.

The CDR3 sequence: CASSLSESHEQYF. CDR3 DNA: TGTGCCAGCAGTTTATCCGAATCGCACGAGCAGTACTTC. This chain links TRBV28 with TRBJ2-5; no clear D. Near its end, the DNA agrees better with TRBJ2-7, so the J call may be wrong. The CDR3 runs 13 residues. Germline V gives CDR1 MDHEN, CDR2 SYDVKM.

The sample holds a few counts of this clone. V is TRBV25-1 and J is TRBJ1-5; perhaps TRBD1 as D (5 bases). This CDR3 contains 14 residues. Germline CDR1 reads MGHDK; CDR2 reads SYGVNS. Deletions cut 3 bases from V and 9 bases from J, with 15 bases between. CDR3 loop: CASSERDGASPQHF. CDR3 sequence (DNA): TGTGCCAGCAGTGAGCGGGACGGGGCCTCGCCCCAGCATTTT.

This clone was seen once. The chain carries TRBV7-9 and TRBJ1-1, with D unclear. V was shortened by 2 bases and J by 8 bases, with 3 bases between the two germline ends. In germline, CDR1 is SEHNR, CDR2 FQNEAQ (reference sequence). The CDR3 has 10 amino acids. CDR3 nucleotides: TGTGCCAGCAGCTTAACCGAAGCTTTCTTT. Protein sequence: CASSLTEAFF.

V gene TRBV15 combines with J gene TRBJ2-7; no clear D. The CDR3 runs to 14 residues. V was clipped by 1 base and J by 3 bases, with 10 bases between them. Looked up from germline, CDR1 is LNHNV and CDR2 is YYDKDF (reference sequence). The CDR3 DNA reads TGTGCCACCAGCAGAGGGAAGGATTACTACGAGCAGTACTTC. Translating gives CATSRGKDYYEQYF.

Here the CDR3 reads CASSGPTGRGYTF. The CDR3 DNA sequence: TGTGCCAGCAGTGGCCCGACAGGGCGGGGCTACACCTTC. The gene calls are TRBV2 and TRBJ1-2; 7 bases agree with TRBD1. Germline CDR1 and CDR2: SNHLY and FYNNEI. CDR3 length: 13 residues. Trimming at V came to 4 bases and at J to 8 bases, leaving 7 bases not matched to a gene. Complete variable domain (other parts from reference TRBV2 and TRBJ1-2): EPEVTQTPSHQVTQMGQEVILRCVPISNHLYFYWYRQILGQKVEFLVSFYNNEISEKSEIFDDQFSVERPDGSNFTLKIRSTKLEDSAMYFCASSGPTGRGYTFGSGTRLTVV.

This rearrangement joins TRBV5-1 to TRBJ1-2; no firm D call. V was trimmed by 0 bases and J by 1 base, leaving 7 bases between them. Germline-derived CDR1 and CDR2 are SGHRS and YFSETQ. The CDR3 has 14 residues. CDR3 sequence reads: CASSLDGFNYGYTF. DNA of the CDR3: TGCGCCAGCAGCTTGGATGGGTTTAACTATGGCTACACCTTC.

J is TRBJ2-7 and V is TRBV2, with a weak D call TRBD1 (6 bases). V was cut by 6 bases and J by 5 bases, with 17 bases left in between. This CDR3 spans 14 amino acids. Per germline, CDR1 SNHLY and CDR2 FYNNEI. CDR3 region: CASSVRDIRDEQYF. CDR3 nucleotides: TGTGCCAGCAGCGTCCGGGACATCCGGGACGAGCAGTACTTC.

The chain's CDR3 is CASSAGIGELFF. CDR3 in DNA: TGTGCCAGTAGTGCAGGGATCGGGGAGCTGTTTTTT. The rearrangement uses TRBV19 and TRBJ2-2; D is possibly TRBD1 (5 bases). This CDR3 contains 12 residues. The V and J ends lost 5 bases and 7 bases respectively, with 8 bases between them. CDR1 and CDR2 (germline): LNHDA, SQIVND (reference sequence).

The rearrangement uses TRBV2 and TRBJ2-5; D gene ambiguous. Trimming took off 7 bases at V and 2 bases at J, with 8 bases between the two ends. This CDR3 contains 12 residues. Germline-derived CDR1 and CDR2 are SNHLY and FYNNEI. CDR3 sequence reads: CASNAGQETQYF. The CDR3 DNA is TGTGCCAGCAACGCCGGGCAAGAGACCCAGTACTTC.

The genes are TRBV28 and TRBJ2-1, with D unclear. The CDR3 spans 16 residues. The ends were cut back, 6 bases at V and 0 bases at J, with 15 bases in the middle. CDR1 is MDHEN and CDR2 is SYDVKM in the germline V gene. CDR3 loop: CASSSIGRSSYNEQFF. CDR3 nucleotide sequence: TGTGCCAGCAGCTCAATCGGGCGGAGCTCCTACAATGAGCAGTTCTTC.

The rearrangement joins TRBV6-5 to TRBJ1-5; no reliable D call. Germline CDR1 is MNHEY and CDR2 is SVGAGI. The CDR3 sequence is 15 residues long. V lost 0 bases and J lost 3, with 9 bases in between. The CDR3 here is CASSYSSSFNQPQHF. The CDR3 DNA is TGTGCCAGCAGTTACTCGTCAAGTTTCAATCAGCCCCAGCATTTT.

CDR3 region: CASSEPRAPYGYTF. Here the CDR3 DNA reads TGTGCCAGCAGTGAACCCCGGGCCCCCTATGGCTACACCTTC. This sequence joins TRBV6-1 and TRBJ1-2; D unresolved. V was clipped by 2 bases and J by 4 bases, with 11 bases between them. Germline CDR1 reads MNHNS; CDR2 reads SASEGT. The CDR3 is 14 amino acids.

V gene TRBV4-2 combines with J gene TRBJ2-5; 7 bases map to TRBD1. Trimming cost V 4 bases and J 5 bases; bases outside gene matches: 16. This CDR3 has 17 residues. The germline CDR1 and CDR2 sequences are LGHNA and YNFKEQ. This CDR3 reads CASSRTGTADQGETQYF. The CDR3 bases are TGTGCCAGCAGCCGGACCGGGACAGCGGACCAAGGGGAGACCCAGTACTTC.

This chain's CDR3 is CASSLGQGLSGELFF. The CDR3 DNA reads TGTGCCAGCAGCTTAGGCCAGGGACTTTCCGGGGAGCTGTTTTTT. The chain has TRBV7-6 and TRBJ2-2; weak D call: TRBD2 (6 bases). Deletions cut 1 base from V and 6 bases from J, with 12 bases between. The CDR3 consists of 15 residues. Germline assignment: CDR1 SGHVS and CDR2 FNYEAQ.

This clone was counted once. V usage is TRBV6-5 and J usage is TRBJ1-1; D is perhaps TRBD1 (6 bases). Looked up from germline, CDR1 is MNHEY and CDR2 is SVGAGI. Between the trimmed V and J ends, which lost 0 bases and 6 bases, there was a span of 14 bases. The length of the CDR3 is 15 residues. CDR3 residues: CASSYSKRPGAEAFF. CDR3 bases: TGTGCCAGCAGTTACTCGAAGAGGCCAGGGGCTGAAGCTTTCTTT.

The chain carries TRBV19 and TRBJ1-5; possible D gene TRBD1, 5 bases. CDR1 LNHDA and CDR2 SQIVND come from the germline V gene (reference sequence). Trimming pared 4 bases from V and 1 base from J, leaving 23 bases between. This CDR3 has 19 amino acids. Written as DNA, the CDR3 is TGTGCCAGTAGTACCACCGGGACGGACAAGACCAAAAGCAATCAGCCCCAGCATTTT. Its translation: CASSTTGTDKTKSNQPQHF.

This clone was recorded once. V gene TRBV27 combines with J gene TRBJ1-2; TRBD1 is a possible D gene (6 bases). The CDR3 extends over 17 amino acids. Trimming removed 6 bases at V and 0 bases at J, with 20 bases between. Germline V CDR1 and CDR2: MNHEY, SMNVEV (reference sequence). The CDR3 DNA sequence: TGTGCCAGCAGCCCAGCCTTCTACAGGGAAGCTAACTATGGCTACACCTTC. It codes for CASSPAFYREANYGYTF.

The chain links TRBV7-6 to TRBJ2-1, with 12 bases identical to TRBD2. This CDR3 has 15 amino acids. Germline lookup yields CDR1 SGHVS and CDR2 FNYEAQ. V was pared by 4 bases and J by 5 bases, with 3 bases of the junction left unmatched. The CDR3 coding sequence is TGTGCCAGCAGCTCCCTAGCGGGAGGGCACAATGAGCAGTTCTTC. As protein: CASSSLAGGHNEQFF.